The present entry profiles one TCR beta chain with its context. What it binds is not known. Germline CDR1 reads SEHNR; CDR2 reads FQNEAQ (reference sequence). The CDR3 is made up of 12 amino acids. V lost 5 bases and J lost 7, with 12 bases in between. The naive CD8 fraction comprised CD45RO-negative cells positively selected for CCR7 and excluded terminally differentiated effector memory CD45RA+ cells. The sample originates from a study of shared clonotypes between healthy human individuals. Study overall: The donor group consisted of two women and three men, aged 18 to 49.

Findings and caveats of the study: About 5% of naive CD4 clonotypes were shared across a handful of donors. Inspection by rarefaction showed sorted-subset sequencing to be incomplete despite large depth.

Measured with immunoSEQ multiplex PCR; TCRdb has only the in-frame clones, and not every one. In the table there are roughly 600,000 clones, 98% of which are singletons. This rearrangement joins TRBV7-9 to TRBJ2-7; a weak D match, TRBD2 (6 bases). Source material: naive CD8+ T cells sorted from blood. This sequence originates from a man aged 25 to 40 in good health. CDR3 coding DNA: TGTGCCAGCAGCCATCTAGCGTATGAGCAGTACTTC. Amino acids: CASSHLAYEQYF. The whole variable domain, filled in from reference TRBV7-9 and TRBJ2-7, reads DTGVSQNPRHKITKRGQNVTFRCDPISEHNRLYWYRQTLGQGPEFLTYFQNEAQLEKSRLLSDRFSAERPKGSFSTLEIQRTEQGDSAMYLCASSHLAYEQYFGPGTRLTVT.